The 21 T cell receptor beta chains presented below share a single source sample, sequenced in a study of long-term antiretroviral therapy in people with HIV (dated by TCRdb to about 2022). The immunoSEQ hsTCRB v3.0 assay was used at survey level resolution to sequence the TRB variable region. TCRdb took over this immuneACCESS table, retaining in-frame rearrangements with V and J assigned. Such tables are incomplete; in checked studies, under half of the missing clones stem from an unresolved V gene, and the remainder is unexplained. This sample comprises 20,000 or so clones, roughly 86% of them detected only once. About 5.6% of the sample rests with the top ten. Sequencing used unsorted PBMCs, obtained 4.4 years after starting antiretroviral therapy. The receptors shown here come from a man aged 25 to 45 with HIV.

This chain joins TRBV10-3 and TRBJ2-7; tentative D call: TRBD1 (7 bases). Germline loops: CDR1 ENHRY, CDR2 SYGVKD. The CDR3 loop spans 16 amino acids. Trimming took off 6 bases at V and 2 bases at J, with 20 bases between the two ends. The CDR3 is CAIRSQGGGKPYEQYF. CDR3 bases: TGTGCCATCAGAAGTCAGGGGGGCGGGAAACCCTACGAGCAGTACTTC.

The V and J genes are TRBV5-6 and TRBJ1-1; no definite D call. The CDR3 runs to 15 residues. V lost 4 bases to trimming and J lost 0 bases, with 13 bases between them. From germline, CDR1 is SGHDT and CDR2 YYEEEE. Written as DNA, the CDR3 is TGTGCCAGCAGCCAATACACAGAAATGAACACTGAAGCTTTCTTT. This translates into CASSQYTEMNTEAFF.

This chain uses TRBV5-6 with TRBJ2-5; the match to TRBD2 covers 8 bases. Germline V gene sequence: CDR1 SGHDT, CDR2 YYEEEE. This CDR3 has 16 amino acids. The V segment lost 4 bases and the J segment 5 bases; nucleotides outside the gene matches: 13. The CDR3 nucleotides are TGTGCCAGCAGCCAGTCAAGGGCGGGAGGCTGGGAGACCCAGTACTTC. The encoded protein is CASSQSRAGGWETQYF. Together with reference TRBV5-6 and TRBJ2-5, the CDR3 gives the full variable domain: DAGVTQSPTHLIKTRGQQVTLRCSPKSGHDTVSWYQQALGQGPQFIFQYYEEEERQRGNFPDRFSGHQFPNYSSELNVNALLLGDSALYLCASSQSRAGGWETQYFGPGTRLLVL.

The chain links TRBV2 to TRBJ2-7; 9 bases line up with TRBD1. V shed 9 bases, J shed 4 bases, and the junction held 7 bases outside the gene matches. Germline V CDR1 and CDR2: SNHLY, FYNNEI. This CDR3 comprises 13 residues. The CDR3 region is CARNRGREYEQYF. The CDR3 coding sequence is TGTGCCAGGAACAGGGGGCGCGAATACGAGCAGTACTTC.

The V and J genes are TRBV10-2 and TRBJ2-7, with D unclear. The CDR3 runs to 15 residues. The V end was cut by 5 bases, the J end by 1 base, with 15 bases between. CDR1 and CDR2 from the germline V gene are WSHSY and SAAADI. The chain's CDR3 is CASSPGQPWSYEQYF. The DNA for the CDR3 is TGCGCCAGCAGTCCCGGGCAGCCGTGGTCCTACGAGCAGTACTTC.

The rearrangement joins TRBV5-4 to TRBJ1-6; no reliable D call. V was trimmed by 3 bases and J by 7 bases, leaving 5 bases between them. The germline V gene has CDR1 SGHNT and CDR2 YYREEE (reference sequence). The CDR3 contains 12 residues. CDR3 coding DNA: TGTGCCAGCAGCTCTATCAATTCACCCCTCCACTTT. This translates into CASSSINSPLHF.

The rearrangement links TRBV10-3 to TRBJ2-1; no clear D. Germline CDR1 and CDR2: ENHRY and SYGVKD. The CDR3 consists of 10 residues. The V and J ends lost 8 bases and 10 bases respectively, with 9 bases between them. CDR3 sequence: CAIGLHEQFF. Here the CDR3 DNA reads TGTGCCATCGGATTGCACGAGCAGTTCTTC.

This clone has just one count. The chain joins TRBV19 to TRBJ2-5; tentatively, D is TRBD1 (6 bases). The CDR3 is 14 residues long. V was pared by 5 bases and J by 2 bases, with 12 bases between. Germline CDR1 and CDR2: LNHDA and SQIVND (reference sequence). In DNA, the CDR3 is TGTGCCAGTAGTCTGACCGGACAGCAAGAGACCCAGTACTTC. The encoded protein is CASSLTGQQETQYF.

The CDR3 region has the DNA TGTGCCAGCAGTTACAACCAAGGGGGTATTGGTGAGCAGTTCTTC. Protein: CASSYNQGGIGEQFF. The chain carries TRBV6-6 and TRBJ2-1, with D perhaps TRBD1 (6 bases). The CDR3 runs 15 residues. Trimming left V 2 bases short and J 9 bases short, with 17 bases between. Per the germline V gene, CDR1 is MNHNY and CDR2 is SVGAGI (reference sequence).

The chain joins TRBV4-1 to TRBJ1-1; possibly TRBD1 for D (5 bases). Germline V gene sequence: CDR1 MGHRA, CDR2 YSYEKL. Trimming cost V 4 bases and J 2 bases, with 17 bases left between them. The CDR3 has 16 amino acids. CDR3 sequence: CASSPLQAGVNTEAFF. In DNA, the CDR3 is TGCGCCAGCAGCCCCCTCCAAGCGGGGGTAAACACTGAAGCTTTCTTT.

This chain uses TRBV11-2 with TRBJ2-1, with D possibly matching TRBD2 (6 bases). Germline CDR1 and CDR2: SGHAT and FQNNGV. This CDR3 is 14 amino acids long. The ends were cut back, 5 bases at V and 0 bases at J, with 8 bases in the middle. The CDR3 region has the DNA TGTGCCAGCAGCCCCGGGAGCTCCTACAATGAGCAGTTCTTC. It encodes CASSPGSSYNEQFF.

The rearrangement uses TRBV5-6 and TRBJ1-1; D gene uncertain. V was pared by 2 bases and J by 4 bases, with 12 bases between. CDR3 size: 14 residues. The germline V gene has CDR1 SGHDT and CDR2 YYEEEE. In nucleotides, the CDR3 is TGTGCCAGCAGCTTACTCGCGGGTGCCACTGAAGCTTTCTTT. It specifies CASSLLAGATEAFF.

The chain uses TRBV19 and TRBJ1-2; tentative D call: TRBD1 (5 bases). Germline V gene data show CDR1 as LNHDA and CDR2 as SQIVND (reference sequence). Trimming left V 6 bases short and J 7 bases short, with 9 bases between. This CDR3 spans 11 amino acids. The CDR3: CASREGVGYTF. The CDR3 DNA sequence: TGTGCCAGTAGGGAAGGGGTTGGCTACACCTTC.

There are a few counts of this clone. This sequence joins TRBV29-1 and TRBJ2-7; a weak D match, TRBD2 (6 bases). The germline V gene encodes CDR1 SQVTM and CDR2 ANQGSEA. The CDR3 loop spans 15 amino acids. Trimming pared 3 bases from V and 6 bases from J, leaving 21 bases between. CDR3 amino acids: CSVDGPGGGGFEQYF. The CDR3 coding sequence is TGCAGCGTTGACGGCCCCGGGGGAGGAGGCTTCGAGCAGTACTTC.

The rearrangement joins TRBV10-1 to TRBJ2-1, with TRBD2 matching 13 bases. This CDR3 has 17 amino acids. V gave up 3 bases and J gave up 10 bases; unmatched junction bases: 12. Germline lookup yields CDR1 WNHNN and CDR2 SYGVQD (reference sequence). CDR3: CASSDPGLAGVVDEQFF. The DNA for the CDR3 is TGCGCCAGCAGTGATCCCGGACTAGCGGGAGTGGTCGACGAGCAGTTCTTC.

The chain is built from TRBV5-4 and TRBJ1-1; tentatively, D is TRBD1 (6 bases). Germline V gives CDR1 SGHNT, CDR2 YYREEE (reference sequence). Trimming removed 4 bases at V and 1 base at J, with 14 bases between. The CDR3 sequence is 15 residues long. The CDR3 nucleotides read TGTGCCAGCAGCGGGGGGTCGGGACAGAACACTGAAGCTTTCTTT. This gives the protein CASSGGSGQNTEAFF.

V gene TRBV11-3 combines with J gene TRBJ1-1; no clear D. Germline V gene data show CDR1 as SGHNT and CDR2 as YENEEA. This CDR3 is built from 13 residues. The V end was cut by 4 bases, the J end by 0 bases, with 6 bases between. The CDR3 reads CASSSSLNTEAFF. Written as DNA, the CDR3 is TGTGCCAGCAGCTCATCTCTGAACACTGAAGCTTTCTTT. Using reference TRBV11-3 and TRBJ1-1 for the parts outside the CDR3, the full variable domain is EAGVVQSPRYKIIEKKQPVAFWCNPISGHNTLYWYLQNLGQGPELLIRYENEEAVDDSQLPKDRFSAERLKGVDSTLKIQPAELGDSAVYLCASSSSLNTEAFFGQGTRLTVV.

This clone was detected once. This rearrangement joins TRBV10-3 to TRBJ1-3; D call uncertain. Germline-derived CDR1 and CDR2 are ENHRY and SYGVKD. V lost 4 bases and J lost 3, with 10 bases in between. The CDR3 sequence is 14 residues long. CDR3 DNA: TGTGCCATCAGTGTATCGGCTAGTGGAAACACCATATATTTT. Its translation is CAISVSASGNTIYF.

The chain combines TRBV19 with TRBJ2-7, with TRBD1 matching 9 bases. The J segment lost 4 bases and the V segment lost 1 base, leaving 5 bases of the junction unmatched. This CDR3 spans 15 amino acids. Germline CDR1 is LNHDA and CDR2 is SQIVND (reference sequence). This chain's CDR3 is CASSIGGTGRYEQYF. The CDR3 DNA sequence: TGTGCCAGTAGTATAGGTGGGACAGGGCGTTACGAGCAGTACTTC.

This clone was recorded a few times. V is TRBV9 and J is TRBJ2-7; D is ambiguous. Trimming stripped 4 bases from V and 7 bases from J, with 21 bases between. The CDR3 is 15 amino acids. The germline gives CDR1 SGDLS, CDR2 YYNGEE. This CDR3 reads CASSPRVSPGVEQYF. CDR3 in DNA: TGTGCCAGCAGCCCCCGGGTCAGTCCCGGTGTTGAGCAGTACTTC.

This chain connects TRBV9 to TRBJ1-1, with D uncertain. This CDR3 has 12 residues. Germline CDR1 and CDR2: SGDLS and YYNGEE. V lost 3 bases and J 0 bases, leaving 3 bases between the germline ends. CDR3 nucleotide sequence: TGTGCCAGCAGCGGGTTGAACACTGAAGCTTTCTTT. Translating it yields CASSGLNTEAFF.